The 5 T cell receptor beta chains below were found in one sample sequenced in a study of early T cells in non-severe SARS-CoV-2 infection. In TCRdb, the 5' RACE reads were re-called with MiXCR into one record per CDR3 protein. The sample lists some 110,000 distinct CDR3 sequences, about 15% occurring once. The sequencing input was whole blood. The receptors were sampled from an adult who was a healthcare worker with PCR-confirmed SARS-CoV-2 infection or an uninfected control (not recorded which).

This clonotype came up a few times. The V and J genes are TRBV30 and TRBJ1-1, with TRBD1 as a possible D gene (5 bases). There are 13 residues in the CDR3. Trimming left V 0 bases short and J 6 bases short, with 11 bases between. From germline, CDR1 is GTSNPN and CDR2 SVGIG (reference sequence). The CDR3 loop reads CAWSVPAGAEAFF. Written as DNA, the CDR3 is TGTGCCTGGAGTGTACCCGCGGGGGCTGAAGCTTTCTTT. The full variable domain, its missing parts supplied by reference TRBV30 and TRBJ1-1, is SQTIHQWPATLVQPVGSPLSLECTVEGTSNPNLYWYRQAAGRGLQLLFYSVGIGQISSEVPQNLSASRPQDRQFILSSKKLLLSDSGFYLCAWSVPAGAEAFFGQGTRLTVV.

The rearrangement links TRBV7-2 to TRBJ2-5, with 7 bases aligning to TRBD1. CDR1 SGHTA and CDR2 FQGNSA come from the germline V gene. Trimming removed 5 bases from V and 7 bases from J; junction bases left unmatched: 10. The CDR3 has 14 residues. CDR3 DNA: TGTGCCAGCAGCCCACAGGGGCCTGAGAGGACCCAGTACTTC. Residues: CASSPQGPERTQYF.

The chain links TRBV6-6 to TRBJ2-4; TRBD1 matches at 7 bases. Looked up from germline, CDR1 is MNHNY and CDR2 is SVGAGI (reference sequence). V lost 5 bases to trimming and J lost 2 bases; unmatched junction nucleotides: 6. The CDR3 sequence is 15 residues long. In nucleotides, the CDR3 is TGTGCCAGCAGTGTCGCAGGGGGACCCAAAAACATTCAGTACTTC. Its protein product is CASSVAGGPKNIQYF.

This chain links TRBV12-3 or TRBV12-4 with TRBJ2-5; D is uncertain. This CDR3 spans 14 amino acids. V was cut by 5 bases and J by 0 bases, with 10 bases left in between. CDR3 sequence reads: CASSARADQETQYF. DNA of the CDR3: TGTGCCAGCAGTGCCCGGGCCGACCAAGAGACCCAGTACTTC.

V usage is TRBV5-1 and J usage is TRBJ1-5; no reliable D call. The CDR3 length is 14 residues. Trimming cost V 4 bases and J 9 bases, with 17 bases left between them. The germline CDR1 and CDR2 sequences are SGHRS and YFSETQ. The CDR3 reads CASSQTPSPLPQHF. In DNA, the CDR3 is TGCGCCAGCAGCCAGACTCCTTCGCCTCTGCCCCAGCATTTT. The whole variable domain, filled in from reference TRBV5-1 and TRBJ1-5, reads KAGVTQTPRYLIKTRGQQVTLSCSPISGHRSVSWYQQTPGQGLQFLFEYFSETQRNKGNFPGRFSGRQFSNSRSEMNVSTLELGDSALYLCASSQTPSPLPQHFGDGTRLSIL.